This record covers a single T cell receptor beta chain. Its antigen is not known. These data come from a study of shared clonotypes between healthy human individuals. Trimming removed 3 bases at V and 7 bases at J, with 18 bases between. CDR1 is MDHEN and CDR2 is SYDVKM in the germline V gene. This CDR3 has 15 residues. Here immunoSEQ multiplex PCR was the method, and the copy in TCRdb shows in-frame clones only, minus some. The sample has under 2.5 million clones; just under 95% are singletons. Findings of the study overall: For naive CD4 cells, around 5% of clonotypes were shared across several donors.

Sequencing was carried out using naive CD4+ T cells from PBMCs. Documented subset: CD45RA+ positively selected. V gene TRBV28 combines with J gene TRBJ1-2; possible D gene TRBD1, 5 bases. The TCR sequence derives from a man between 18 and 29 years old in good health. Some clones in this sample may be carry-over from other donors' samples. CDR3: CASSFGRREGLGYTF. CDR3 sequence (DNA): TGTGCCAGCAGTTTTGGCCGCAGGGAGGGACTTGGCTACACCTTC.